This TCR beta chain was recorded in a study of identical twins (dated by TCRdb to the mid-2010s). In terms of the full investigation: TCR alpha and beta repertoires from monozygotic twins, unrelated adults of various ages and cord blood were deep-sequenced to test whether fetal clonotypes persist. To rule out contamination, replicate twin experiments were performed at different times with different library preparation protocols. What the study reported, not specific to this receptor: Excess twin sharing in beta out-of-frame sequences was weaker because fewer shared sequences lowered the signal-to-noise ratio. Because the same donors could not be followed over many years, conclusions were based on cross-sectional statistical analysis. Compared with coincidental sharing between unrelated individuals, out-of-frame TCR alpha sequences shared between twins had an excess of sequences with low generation probability. Recombination models systematically underestimated out-of-frame TCR alpha sharing in monozygotic twins but agreed with sharing between unrelated individuals. Abundant cord blood beta clonotypes had fewer insertions, young adult naive repertoires showed a similar but weaker trend, and memory repertoires showed no such trend. Zero-insertion analyses could be partly confounded by invariant T cells such as MAIT and iNKT, although diverse VJ usage argued against such confounding for most clonotypes.

This clonotype has at least ten counts. The specificity of this receptor is unknown. Per-base qualities were not stored, and no clone one base away is much larger. Inclusive of the bounding cysteine and phenylalanine, the CDR3 is 17 residues long. The retained sequence is limited to the CDR3, 51 bases, with the frame set at the first base. CDR1 LGHDT and CDR2 YNNKEL were looked up in the germline V gene (reference sequence). Trimming takes 0 bases from V and 0 bases from J, and the germline ends sit 12 bases apart. Library generation was performed with 5' RACE. TCRdb records Illumina HiSeq 2000 as the sequencer. Template switching introduced a universal primer binding site; the final cDNA contained a unique molecular identifier, enabling accurate counting of TCR cDNA molecules. Specific primers in the conserved constant-segment region were used to synthesize first-strand cDNA for TCR alpha and beta chains. To control for contamination, each cDNA library was double barcoded with a SMART-Mk sample barcode plus Illumina barcodes. TruSeq adapter sequences and Illumina sample barcodes were added in two successive PCR steps. Sequencing of the TCR alpha and beta cDNA libraries was done on the Illumina HiSeq platform using custom primers. Turning to the authors' computational methods: MiGEC processed the raw reads to extract unique molecular identifiers, while MiXCR was used to determine the CDR3 positions. Recombination models were inferred per individual with the repgenHMM and IGoR tools using an EM algorithm. Shared clonotype analysis was performed with the tcR package in R, normalizing sharing by the product of cloneset sizes. To study raw recombination free of thymic and clonal selection effects, out-of-frame nonproductive sequences were analyzed. The raw public reads went through TCRdb reprocessing: fastp at Q25, MiXCR clone calling, in-frame beta chains kept. Every entry covers one CDR3 protein and lists the most common genes and DNA from its rows. The V and J calls were not made by the authors but by TCRdb's processing. The sample table contains 300,000 to 400,000 distinct CDR3 sequences; only one count was recorded for approximately 13% of them. Together, the top ten hold just over 7% of the sample.

All donors were healthy Caucasians. The twin cohort comprised three pairs of female monozygotic twins, all aged about 18 to 29 years. CD4+ and CD8+ T cell populations were isolated with positive isolation kits from Invitrogen. These same data were also listed under a study on yellow fever vaccine responses in identical twins. According to the second study: According to the authors, the vaccine-induced T cell response in identical twins seemed to be partly convergent and partly specific to each individual. In identical twins, the study followed T cell clones that responded to the vaccine with precision.

The chain is made from TRBV3-1 and TRBJ2-1; the D gene is possibly TRBD2, with 5 bases matching. Sequenced material: CD8+ T cells sorted from blood. This TCR came from a young woman in good health. The CDR3 region reads CASSQEGREFSYNEQFF. The bases read TGTGCCAGCAGCCAAGAGGGTAGGGAGTTCTCCTACAATGAGCAGTTCTTC.